These 24 T cell receptor beta chains were all obtained from the same sample, sequenced in a study of T cells in Graves' hyperthyroidism and ophthalmopathy. RNA transcripts provided the source from which TCR beta CDR3 regions were amplified. The TCR CDR3 first-round RT-PCR relied on the HTBI primer set. TCRdb analysed the multiplex PCR reads with MiXCR anew, one entry per CDR3 protein. The sample lists approximately 560,000 distinct CDR3 sequences; 15% to 19% were seen once. The specimen sequenced was blood. Receptors originate from a woman in her thirties with Graves' hyperthyroidism.

The sample holds a few counts of this clonotype. The rearrangement links TRBV24-1 to TRBJ2-1; a weak D match, TRBD2 (6 bases). Trimming took 0 bases from V and 9 from J, leaving 17 bases between them. Germline CDR1 reads KGHDR; CDR2 reads SFDVKD. The CDR3 extends over 16 amino acids. The CDR3 is CATSDLLLGSGGEQFF. The CDR3 region has the DNA TGTGCCACCAGTGATTTGCTCCTTGGATCCGGGGGTGAGCAGTTCTTC.

This clonotype was observed at least ten times. This chain joins TRBV3-1 and TRBJ2-1, with 8 bases identical to TRBD2. The CDR3 totals 14 residues. With 0 bases clipped from V and 10 bases from J, the junction kept 5 bases outside the gene matches. CDR1 is LGHDT and CDR2 is YNNKEL in the germline V gene (reference sequence). The CDR3 loop is CASSQEGTSGEQFF. CDR3 coding DNA: TGTGCCAGCAGCCAAGAAGGAACTAGCGGAGAGCAGTTCTTC.

At least ten counts were recorded for this clonotype. The rearrangement uses TRBV6-1 and TRBJ2-7; D is ambiguous. From germline, CDR1 is MNHNS and CDR2 SASEGT. The CDR3 has 13 amino acids. V was shortened by 1 base and J by 3 bases, with 7 bases between the two germline ends. CDR3: CASSEVRIYEQYF. The CDR3 bases are TGTGCCAGCAGTGAAGTCAGGATCTACGAGCAGTACTTC.

The chain uses TRBV27 and TRBJ2-2; 10 bases are shared with TRBD1. Trimming cost V 5 bases and J 6 bases; bases outside gene matches: 6. CDR3 size: 15 residues. The V gene's germline CDR1 is MNHEY and CDR2 SMNVEV (reference sequence). DNA of the CDR3: TGTGCCAGCAGTCCGGGACAGGGGAGTTCCGGGGAGCTGTTTTTT. Encoded protein: CASSPGQGSSGELFF.

Regarding this clonotype: At one end, the junction sequence differs from germline, possibly due to a read error. The V and J genes are TRBV7-9 and TRBJ2-1; 10 nucleotides agree with TRBD2. The CDR3 sequence is 17 residues long. CDR1 and CDR2 from the germline V gene are SEHNR and FQNEAQ (reference sequence). CDR3 nucleotide sequence: TGTGTCAGCAGCTCCCCTGCGTCTAGCGGGAGTTACAATGAGCAGTTCTTC. Its protein is CVSSSPASSGSYNEQFF.

Of note for this clonotype: A much bigger clone sits one base away, suggesting this may be a read error. The genes are TRBV20-1 and TRBJ2-1, with 7 bases identical to TRBD2. Germline V lookup: CDR1 DFQATT, CDR2 SNEGSKA (reference sequence). V lost 7 bases and J lost 2; bases outside the gene matches: 8. The CDR3 sequence is 14 residues long. CDR3 in DNA: TGCAGTGTTAGTGAGCGGGGTGCCTACAATGAGCAGTTCTTC. Amino acid sequence: CSVSERGAYNEQFF.

This clonotype was seen at least ten times. The CDR3 bases are TGTGCCAGCGAACTAGCGGGGGTATCCTACAATGAGCAGTTCTTC. This codes for CASELAGVSYNEQFF. This chain uses TRBV6-2 or TRBV6-3 with TRBJ2-1; 11 bases fit TRBD2. The germline CDR1 and CDR2 sequences are MNHEY and SVGEGT. The V gene end was trimmed by 8 bases and the J gene end by 1 base; junction bases not matched to a gene: 4. This CDR3 has 15 residues.

This clonotype was counted many times. The chain has TRBV10-3 and TRBJ2-7; D is ambiguous. Germline lookup yields CDR1 ENHRY and CDR2 SYGVKD. Trimming took 6 bases from V and 2 from J, leaving 17 bases between them. There are 15 residues in the CDR3. The CDR3 sequence is CAIRISRSDTYEQYF. The CDR3 coding sequence is TGTGCCATCAGAATTAGCCGATCCGACACCTACGAGCAGTACTTC.

This clonotype was picked up many times. The chain joins TRBV7-2 to TRBJ2-2; D gene unclear. The CDR3 consists of 15 residues. V was clipped by 5 bases and J by 5 bases, with 15 bases between them. Looked up from germline, CDR1 is SGHTA and CDR2 is FQGNSA. For the CDR3, the DNA is TGTGCCAGCAGCCCCCTTCAATCAGGTACCGGGGAGCTGTTTTTT. Protein product: CASSPLQSGTGELFF.

This clonotype was seen just once. The chain has TRBV6-1 and TRBJ2-2; unclear D gene. CDR3 length: 14 residues. Deletions cut 5 bases from V and 4 bases from J, with 11 bases between. CDR1 MNHNS and CDR2 SASEGT come from the germline V gene. The chain's CDR3 is CASSPSVVTGELFF. Here the CDR3 DNA reads TGTGCCAGCAGTCCATCCGTAGTCACCGGGGAGCTGTTTTTT.

This clonotype was detected only a few times. The V call is TRBV5-5, the J call TRBJ1-6; D gene uncertain. V was cut by 3 bases and J by 6 bases, with 16 bases left in between. The germline V gene encodes CDR1 SGHKS and CDR2 YYEKEE (reference sequence). The CDR3 is 16 residues long. The CDR3 is CASSYFPVALNSPLHF. The CDR3 bases are TGTGCCAGCAGCTACTTCCCGGTAGCCCTTAATTCACCCCTCCACTTT. Variable domain in full (rest from reference TRBV5-5 and TRBJ1-6): DAGVTQSPTHLIKTRGQQVTLRCSPISGHKSVSWYQQVLGQGPQFIFQYYEKEERGRGNFPDRFSARQFPNYSSELNVNALLLGDSALYLCASSYFPVALNSPLHFGNGTRLTVT.

In this sample, this clonotype turned up many times. V and J are TRBV7-9 and TRBJ2-7; D is perhaps TRBD2 (5 bases). Deletions cut 3 bases from V and 0 bases from J, with 12 bases between. The CDR3 is made up of 15 amino acids. Germline V gives CDR1 SEHNR, CDR2 FQNEAQ (reference sequence). The CDR3 here is CASSFLGSSSYEQYF. CDR3 bases: TGTGCCAGCAGCTTTTTGGGGAGCTCCTCCTACGAGCAGTACTTC.

A few counts support this clonotype. The gene calls are TRBV27 and TRBJ1-2, with a possible D match to TRBD1 (6 bases). Deletions cut 6 bases from V and 5 bases from J, with 10 bases between. CDR3 length equals 12 residues. Germline CDR1 reads MNHEY; CDR2 reads SMNVEV (reference sequence). The CDR3 region is CASSGDKYGYTF. The CDR3 nucleotides are TGTGCCAGCAGCGGGGACAAATATGGCTACACCTTC.

This clonotype has a count of ten or more. The V and J genes are TRBV13 and TRBJ2-3, with 10 positions matching TRBD2. The J segment lost 6 bases and the V segment lost 5 bases, leaving 11 bases of the junction unmatched. CDR1 and CDR2 from the germline V gene are PRHDT and FYEKMQ (reference sequence). This CDR3 has 16 residues. Here the CDR3 reads CASSLEASGRDDTQYF. CDR3 coding DNA: TGTGCCAGCAGCCTAGAGGCTAGCGGGAGAGATGATACGCAGTATTTT.

This clonotype has more than one count but fewer than ten. This chain links TRBV3-1 with TRBJ1-6; D is uncertain. The CDR3 is made up of 16 amino acids. The germline V gene has CDR1 LGHDT and CDR2 YNNKEL (reference sequence). Trimming shortened V by 0 bases and J by 8 bases, and 14 bases separated the two germline ends. CDR3 region: CASSQDAGRSDSPLHF. In DNA, the CDR3 is TGTGCCAGCAGCCAAGATGCAGGCAGATCGGATTCACCCCTCCACTTT.

This clonotype showed up many times. This sequence joins TRBV11-2 and TRBJ2-2, with 10 bases lining up with TRBD2. Unmatched junction bases numbered 8, after V lost 4 bases and J lost 6 bases. This CDR3 spans 16 amino acids. Germline CDR1 and CDR2: SGHAT and FQNNGV. CDR3: CASSYPAGGGSGELFF. The CDR3 DNA sequence: TGTGCCAGCAGCTACCCAGCGGGAGGGGGTTCCGGGGAGCTGTTTTTT.

This clonotype was detected a few times. The rearrangement uses TRBV5-1 and TRBJ1-2; the D is unclear. Trimming cost V 4 bases and J 6 bases, with 19 bases left between them. Germline V gene lookup returns CDR1 SGHRS and CDR2 YFSETQ. The CDR3 has 15 amino acids. The CDR3 DNA is TGCGCCAGCAGCAGTACAGCAGCGCCCATCCATGGCTACACCTTC. This sequence encodes CASSSTAAPIHGYTF.

This chain joins TRBV27 and TRBJ2-7; 7 positions agree with TRBD1. This CDR3 spans 13 amino acids. V was pared by 6 bases and J by 2 bases, with 4 bases of the junction left unmatched. Germline values: CDR1 MNHEY, CDR2 SMNVEV (reference sequence). Written as DNA, the CDR3 is TGTGCCAGCAGAAGGGACAGCACCTACGAGCAGTACTTC. Its protein product is CASRRDSTYEQYF.

This clonotype has at least ten counts. The chain links TRBV10-2 to TRBJ2-1, with D possibly TRBD2 on 5 matching bases. Trimming pared 3 bases from V and 3 bases from J, leaving 9 bases between. CDR1 and CDR2 (germline): WSHSY, SAAADI. There are 14 residues in the CDR3. The CDR3 bases are TGCGCCAGCAGTGAATCTAGCTTCTACAATGAGCAGTTCTTC. It encodes CASSESSFYNEQFF.

This clonotype was observed at least ten times. The V and J genes are TRBV2 and TRBJ2-7; 7 bases map to TRBD2. J gave up 0 bases and V 7 bases, and 3 bases lay outside the gene matches. The CDR3 spans 13 residues. CDR1 SNHLY and CDR2 FYNNEI come from the germline V gene. The CDR3 region is CASIGGSSYEQYF. The CDR3 nucleotides are TGTGCCAGCATTGGCGGGAGCTCCTACGAGCAGTACTTC.

This chain connects TRBV13 to TRBJ2-7; no clear D gene. The germline CDR1 and CDR2 sequences are PRHDT and FYEKMQ (reference sequence). The CDR3 sequence is 13 residues long. V lost 1 base to trimming and J lost 7 bases, with 11 bases between them. CDR3 bases: TGTGCCAGCAGCTTAGAAACAGTTCGGGAGCAGTACTTC. It codes for CASSLETVREQYF.

There are many counts of this clonotype. This chain joins TRBV9 and TRBJ2-2, with 8 bases matching TRBD2. The CDR3 is 16 residues long. Per the germline V gene, CDR1 is SGDLS and CDR2 is YYNGEE. Unmatched junction bases numbered 3, after V lost 0 bases and J lost 2 bases. CDR3 in amino acids: CASSVETSANTGELFF. For the CDR3, the DNA is TGTGCCAGCAGCGTAGAGACTAGCGCAAACACCGGGGAGCTGTTTTTT.

The chain joins TRBV4-1 to TRBJ1-5, with TRBD1 identical over 10 bases. Germline trimming cut 2 bases from V and 5 bases from J; bases unmatched to any gene: 3. The CDR3 has 15 residues. Germline V gene data show CDR1 as MGHRA and CDR2 as YSYEKL. CDR3 nucleotide sequence: TGCGCCAGCAGCCAAACCGGGACAGGGGATCAGCCCCAGCATTTT. Translated: CASSQTGTGDQPQHF.

Many counts were recorded for this clonotype. The genes are TRBV28 and TRBJ2-5; a possible D gene is TRBD2 (5 bases). The CDR3 has 16 residues. V was shortened by 6 bases and J by 2 bases, with 19 bases between the two germline ends. Looked up from germline, CDR1 is MDHEN and CDR2 is SYDVKM. The CDR3 region has the DNA TGTGCCAGCAGCGGACGGGGTTACCGCACACAAGAGACCCAGTACTTC. This encodes CASSGRGYRTQETQYF.